This note documents a single T cell receptor beta chain sequence. What it recognizes is unknown. Within the sample, other DNA sequences also encode this same CDR3. Primers for the PCR totalled 60 Vbeta and 13 Jbeta. The repertoire was sequenced with immunoSEQ multiplex PCR; TCRdb's copy has only in-frame clones and lacks some. This table has around 180,000 clones, around 77% appearing once. The data were taken from a study of cytomegalovirus exposure and HLA in healthy donors. Broader study findings: In an earlier analysis, productive rearrangement rates for most beta V segments clustered near 87% or 30%. Apart from CMV serostatus, no immune exposure information was available. In a later analysis, TCR beta V- and J-gene trimming was associated with a missense DCLRE1C variant. There were fewer than 200 TCR beta chains listed as cytomegalovirus-associated.

The TCR comes from a man aged 55 to 70 in good health and CMV-seronegative. What was sequenced was PBMCs.

The CDR3 is CASSSGGSTDTQYF. As DNA, the CDR3 is TGCGCCAGCAGCTCGGGGGGTAGCACAGATACGCAGTATTTT. The gene calls are TRBV5-1 and TRBJ2-3; 7 bases fit TRBD2. This CDR3 is built from 14 residues. Germline lookup yields CDR1 SGHRS and CDR2 YFSETQ. The V gene end was trimmed by 3 bases and the J gene end by 0 bases; junction bases not matched to a gene: 1.